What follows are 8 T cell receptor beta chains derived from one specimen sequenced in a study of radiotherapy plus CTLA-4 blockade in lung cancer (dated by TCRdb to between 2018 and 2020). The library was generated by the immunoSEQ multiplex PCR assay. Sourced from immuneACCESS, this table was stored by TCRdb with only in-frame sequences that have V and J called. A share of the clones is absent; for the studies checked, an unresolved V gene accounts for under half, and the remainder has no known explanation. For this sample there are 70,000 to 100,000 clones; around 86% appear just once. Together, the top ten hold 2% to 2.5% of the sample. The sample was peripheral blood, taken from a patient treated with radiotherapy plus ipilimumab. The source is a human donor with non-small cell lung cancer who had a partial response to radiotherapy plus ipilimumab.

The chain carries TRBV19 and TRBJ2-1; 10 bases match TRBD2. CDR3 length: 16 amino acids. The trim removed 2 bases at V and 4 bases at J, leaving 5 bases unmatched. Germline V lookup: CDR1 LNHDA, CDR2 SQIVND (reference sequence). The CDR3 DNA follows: TGTGCCAGTAGTATAACCGGGACTAGCGAATACAATGAGCAGTTCTTC. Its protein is CASSITGTSEYNEQFF.

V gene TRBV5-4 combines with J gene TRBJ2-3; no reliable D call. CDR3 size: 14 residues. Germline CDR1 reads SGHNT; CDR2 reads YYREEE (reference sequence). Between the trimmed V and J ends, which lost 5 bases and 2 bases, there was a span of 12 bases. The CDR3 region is CASSSIHDTDTQYF. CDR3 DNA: TGTGCCAGCAGTTCCATACACGACACAGATACGCAGTATTTT.

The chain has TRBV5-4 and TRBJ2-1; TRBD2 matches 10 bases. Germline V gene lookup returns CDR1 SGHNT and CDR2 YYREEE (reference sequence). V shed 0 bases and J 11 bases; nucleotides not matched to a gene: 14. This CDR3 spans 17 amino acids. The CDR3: CASSLEASGSRGAQQFF. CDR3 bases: TGTGCCAGCAGCTTGGAGGCTAGCGGGAGTCGAGGGGCACAGCAGTTCTTC.

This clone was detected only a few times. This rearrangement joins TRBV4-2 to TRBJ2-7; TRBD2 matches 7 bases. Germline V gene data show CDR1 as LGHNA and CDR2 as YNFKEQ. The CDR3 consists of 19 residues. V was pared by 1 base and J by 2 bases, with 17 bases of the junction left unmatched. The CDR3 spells CASSQGTRGREWGAYEQYF. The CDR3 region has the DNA TGTGCCAGCAGCCAAGGCACGAGAGGGCGGGAGTGGGGTGCCTACGAGCAGTACTTC.

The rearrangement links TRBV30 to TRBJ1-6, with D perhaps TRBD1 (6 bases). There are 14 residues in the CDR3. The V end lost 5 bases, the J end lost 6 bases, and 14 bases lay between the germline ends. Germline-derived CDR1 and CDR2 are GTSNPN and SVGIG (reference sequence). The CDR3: CAWAETGRNSPLHF. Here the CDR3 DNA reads TGTGCCTGGGCCGAGACAGGTCGTAATTCACCCCTCCACTTT.

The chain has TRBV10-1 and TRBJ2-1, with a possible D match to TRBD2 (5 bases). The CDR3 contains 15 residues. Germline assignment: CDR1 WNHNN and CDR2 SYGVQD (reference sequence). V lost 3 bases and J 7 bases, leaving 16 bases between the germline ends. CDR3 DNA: TGCGCCAGCAGTGAAGGTTCGGGGAACCTGAATGAGCAGTTCTTC. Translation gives CASSEGSGNLNEQFF.

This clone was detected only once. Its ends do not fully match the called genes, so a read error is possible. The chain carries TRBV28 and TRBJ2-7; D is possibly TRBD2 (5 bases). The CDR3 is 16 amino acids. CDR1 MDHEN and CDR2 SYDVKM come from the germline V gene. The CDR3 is CASSIILAGSSSEQYF. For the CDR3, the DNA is TGTGCCAGCAGTATAATCCTCGCGGGCTCCTCCTCCGAGCAGTACTTC.

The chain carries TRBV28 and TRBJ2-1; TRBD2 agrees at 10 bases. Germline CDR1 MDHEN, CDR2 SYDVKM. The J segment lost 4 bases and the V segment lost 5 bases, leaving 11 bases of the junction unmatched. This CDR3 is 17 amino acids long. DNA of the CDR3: TGTGCCAGCAGTCCCAGGCTAGCGGGAGTTCTTTACAATGAGCAGTTCTTC. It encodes CASSPRLAGVLYNEQFF.